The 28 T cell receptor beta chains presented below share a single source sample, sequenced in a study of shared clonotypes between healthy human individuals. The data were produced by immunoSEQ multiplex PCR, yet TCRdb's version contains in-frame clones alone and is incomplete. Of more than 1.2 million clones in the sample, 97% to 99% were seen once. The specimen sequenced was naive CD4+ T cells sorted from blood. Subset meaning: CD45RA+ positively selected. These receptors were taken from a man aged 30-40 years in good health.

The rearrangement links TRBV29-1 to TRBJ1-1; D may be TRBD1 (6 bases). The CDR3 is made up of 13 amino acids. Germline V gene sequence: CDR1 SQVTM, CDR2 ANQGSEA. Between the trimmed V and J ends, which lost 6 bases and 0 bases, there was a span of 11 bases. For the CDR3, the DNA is TGCAGCGTGCCGGGACATCTGAACACTGAAGCTTTCTTT. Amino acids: CSVPGHLNTEAFF. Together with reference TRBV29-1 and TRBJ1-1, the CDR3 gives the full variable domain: SAVISQKPSRDICQRGTSLTIQCQVDSQVTMMFWYRQQPGQSLTLIATANQGSEATYESGFVIDKFPISRPNLTFSTLTVSNMSPEDSSIYLCSVPGHLNTEAFFGQGTRLTVV.

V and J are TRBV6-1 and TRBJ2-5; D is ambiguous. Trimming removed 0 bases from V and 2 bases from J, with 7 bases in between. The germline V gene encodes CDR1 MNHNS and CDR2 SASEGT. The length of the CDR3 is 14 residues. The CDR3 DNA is TGTGCCAGCAGTGAAGCGTTGGTGCAAGAGACCCAGTACTTC. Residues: CASSEALVQETQYF.

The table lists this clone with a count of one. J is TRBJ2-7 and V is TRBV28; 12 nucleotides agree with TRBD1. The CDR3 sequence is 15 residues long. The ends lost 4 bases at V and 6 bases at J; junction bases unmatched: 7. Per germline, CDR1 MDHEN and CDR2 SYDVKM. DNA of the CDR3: TGTGCCAGCAGTTCGCCCGGGACAGGGGGCATCGAGCAGTACTTC. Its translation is CASSSPGTGGIEQYF.

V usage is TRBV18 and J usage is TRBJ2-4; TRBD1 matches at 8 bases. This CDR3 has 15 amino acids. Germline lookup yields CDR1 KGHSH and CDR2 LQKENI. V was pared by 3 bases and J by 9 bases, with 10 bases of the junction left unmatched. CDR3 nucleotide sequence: TGTGCCAGCTCACCTTATGGACAGGGCGAGGGCATTCAGTACTTC. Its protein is CASSPYGQGEGIQYF.

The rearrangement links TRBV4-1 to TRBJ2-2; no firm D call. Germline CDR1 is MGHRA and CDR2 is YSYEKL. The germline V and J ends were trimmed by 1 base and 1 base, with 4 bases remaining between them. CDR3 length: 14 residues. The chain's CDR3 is CASSQVQNTGELFF. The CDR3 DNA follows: TGCGCCAGCAGCCAAGTCCAGAACACCGGGGAGCTGTTTTTT.

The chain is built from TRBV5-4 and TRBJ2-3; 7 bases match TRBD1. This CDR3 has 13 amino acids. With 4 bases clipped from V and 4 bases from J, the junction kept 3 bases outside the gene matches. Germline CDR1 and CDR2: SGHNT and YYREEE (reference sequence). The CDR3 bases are TGTGCCAGCAGCCGACAGGGAGCAGATACGCAGTATTTT. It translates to CASSRQGADTQYF. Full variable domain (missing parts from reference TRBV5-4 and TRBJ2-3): ETGVTQSPTHLIKTRGQQVTLRCSSQSGHNTVSWYQQALGQGPQFIFQYYREEENGRGNFPPRFSGLQFPNYSSELNVNALELDDSALYLCASSRQGADTQYFGPGTRLTVL.

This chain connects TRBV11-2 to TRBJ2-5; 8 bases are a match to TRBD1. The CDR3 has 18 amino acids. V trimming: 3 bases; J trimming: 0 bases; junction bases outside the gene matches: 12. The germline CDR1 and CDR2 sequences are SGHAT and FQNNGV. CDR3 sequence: CASSFGTGLSLYQETQYF. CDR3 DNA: TGTGCCAGCAGCTTCGGGACAGGCCTTTCCCTGTACCAAGAGACCCAGTACTTC.

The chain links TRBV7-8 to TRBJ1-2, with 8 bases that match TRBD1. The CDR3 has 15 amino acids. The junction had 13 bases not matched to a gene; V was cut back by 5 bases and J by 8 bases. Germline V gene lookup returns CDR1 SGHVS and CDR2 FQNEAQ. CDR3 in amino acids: CASSPGGPADGGYTF. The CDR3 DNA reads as TGTGCCAGCAGCCCAGGGGGCCCCGCGGACGGGGGCTACACCTTC.

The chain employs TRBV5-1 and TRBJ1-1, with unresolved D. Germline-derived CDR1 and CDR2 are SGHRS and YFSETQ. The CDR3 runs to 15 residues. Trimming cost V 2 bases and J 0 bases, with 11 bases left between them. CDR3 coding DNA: TGCGCCAGCAGCTTACAGACTTCTATGAACACTGAAGCTTTCTTT. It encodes CASSLQTSMNTEAFF.

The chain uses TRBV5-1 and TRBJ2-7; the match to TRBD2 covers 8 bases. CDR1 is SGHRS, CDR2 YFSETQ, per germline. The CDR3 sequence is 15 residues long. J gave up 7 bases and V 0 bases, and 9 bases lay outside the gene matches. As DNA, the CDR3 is TGCGCCAGCAGCTTGGTTCCAGCGGGAGTGGGGGAGCAGTACTTC. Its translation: CASSLVPAGVGEQYF.

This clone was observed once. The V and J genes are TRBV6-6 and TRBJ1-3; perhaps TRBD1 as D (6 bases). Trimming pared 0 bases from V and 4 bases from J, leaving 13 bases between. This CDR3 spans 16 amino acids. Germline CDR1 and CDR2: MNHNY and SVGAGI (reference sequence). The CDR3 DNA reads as TGTGCCAGCAGTTACTCGAGTAGGGGGTCCGGAAACACCATATATTTT. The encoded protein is CASSYSSRGSGNTIYF.

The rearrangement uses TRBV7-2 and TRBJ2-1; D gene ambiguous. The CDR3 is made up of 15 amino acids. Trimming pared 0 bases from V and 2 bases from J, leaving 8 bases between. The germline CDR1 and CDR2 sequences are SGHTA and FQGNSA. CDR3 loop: CASSLAGGAYNEQFF. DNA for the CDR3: TGTGCCAGCAGCTTAGCAGGCGGAGCCTACAATGAGCAGTTCTTC. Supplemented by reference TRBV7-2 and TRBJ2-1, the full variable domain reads GAGVSQSPSNKVTEKGKDVELRCDPISGHTALYWYRQSLGQGLEFLIYFQGNSAPDKSGLPSDRFSAERTGGSVSTLTIQRTQQEDSAVYLCASSLAGGAYNEQFFGPGTRLTVL.

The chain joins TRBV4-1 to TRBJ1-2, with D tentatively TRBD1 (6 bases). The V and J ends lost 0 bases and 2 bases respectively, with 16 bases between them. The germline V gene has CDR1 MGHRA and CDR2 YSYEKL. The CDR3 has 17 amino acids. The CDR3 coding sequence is TGCGCCAGCAGCCAAGATGGGCAGGGGCGCGCCAACTATGGCTACACCTTC. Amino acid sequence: CASSQDGQGRANYGYTF.

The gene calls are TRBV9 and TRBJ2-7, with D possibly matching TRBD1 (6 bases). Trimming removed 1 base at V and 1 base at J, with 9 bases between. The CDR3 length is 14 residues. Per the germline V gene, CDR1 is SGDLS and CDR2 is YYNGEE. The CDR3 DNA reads TGTGCCAGCAGCGTATCCGGACAGTCCTACGAGCAGTACTTC. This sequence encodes CASSVSGQSYEQYF. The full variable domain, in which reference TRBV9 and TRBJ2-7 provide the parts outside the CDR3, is DSGVTQTPKHLITATGQRVTLRCSPRSGDLSVYWYQQSLDQGLQFLIQYYNGEERAKGNILERFSAQQFPDLHSELNLSSLELGDSALYFCASSVSGQSYEQYFGPGTRLTVT.

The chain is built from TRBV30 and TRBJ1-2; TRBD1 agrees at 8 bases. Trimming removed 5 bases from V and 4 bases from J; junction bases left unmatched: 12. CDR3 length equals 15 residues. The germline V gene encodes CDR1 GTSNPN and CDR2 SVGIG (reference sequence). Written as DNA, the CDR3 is TGTGCCTGGTTCCATAGGACAGGGAAAGGCTATGGCTACACCTTC. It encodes CAWFHRTGKGYGYTF.

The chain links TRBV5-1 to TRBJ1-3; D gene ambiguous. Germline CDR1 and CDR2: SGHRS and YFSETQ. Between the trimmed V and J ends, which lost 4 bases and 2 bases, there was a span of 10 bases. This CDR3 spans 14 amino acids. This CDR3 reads CASSIPTTGNTIYF. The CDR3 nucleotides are TGCGCCAGCAGCATACCGACGACTGGAAACACCATATATTTT.

The CDR3 loop reads CASSIGGRINTGELFF. The CDR3 coding sequence is TGTGCCAGTAGTATAGGAGGGAGGATTAACACCGGGGAGCTGTTTTTT. V usage is TRBV19 and J usage is TRBJ2-2; TRBD2 is a possible D gene (6 bases). V dropped 1 base and J dropped 2 bases, with 11 bases sitting between them. CDR1 LNHDA and CDR2 SQIVND come from the germline V gene (reference sequence). This CDR3 is 16 amino acids long.

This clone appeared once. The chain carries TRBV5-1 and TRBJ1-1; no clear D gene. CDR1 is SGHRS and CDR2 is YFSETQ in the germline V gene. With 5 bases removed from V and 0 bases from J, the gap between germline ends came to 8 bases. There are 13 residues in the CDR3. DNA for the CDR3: TGCGCCAGCAGATATGATATGAACACTGAAGCTTTCTTT. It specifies CASRYDMNTEAFF.

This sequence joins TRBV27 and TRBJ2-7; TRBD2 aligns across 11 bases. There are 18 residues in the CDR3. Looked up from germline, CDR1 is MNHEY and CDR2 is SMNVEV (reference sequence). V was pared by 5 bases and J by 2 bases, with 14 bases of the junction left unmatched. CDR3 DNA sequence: TGTGCCAGCAGTATTGTGCCGACTAGCGGGAAGATAGCCTACGAGCAGTACTTC. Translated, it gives CASSIVPTSGKIAYEQYF.

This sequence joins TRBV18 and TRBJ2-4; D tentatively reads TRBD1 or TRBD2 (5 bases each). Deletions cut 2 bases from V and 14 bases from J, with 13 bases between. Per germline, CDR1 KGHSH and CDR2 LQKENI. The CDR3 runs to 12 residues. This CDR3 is CASSPSGQGEYF. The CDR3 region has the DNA TGTGCCAGCTCACCATCGGGCCAGGGAGAGTACTTC.

The CDR3 spells CASSFPATDTQYF. CDR3 in DNA: TGTGCCAGCAGCTTTCCCGCTACAGATACGCAGTATTTT. The V and J genes are TRBV7-2 and TRBJ2-3, with D unclear. V lost 3 bases and J 3 bases, leaving 7 bases between the germline ends. The CDR3 is made up of 13 amino acids. Per germline, CDR1 SGHTA and CDR2 FQGNSA. The full variable domain, completed using reference TRBV7-2 and TRBJ2-3, is GAGVSQSPSNKVTEKGKDVELRCDPISGHTALYWYRQSLGQGLEFLIYFQGNSAPDKSGLPSDRFSAERTGGSVSTLTIQRTQQEDSAVYLCASSFPATDTQYFGPGTRLTVL.

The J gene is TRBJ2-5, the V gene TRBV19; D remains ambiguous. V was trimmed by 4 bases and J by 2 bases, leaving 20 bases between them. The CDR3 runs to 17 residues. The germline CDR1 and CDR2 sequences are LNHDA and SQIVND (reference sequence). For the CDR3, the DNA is TGTGCCAGTAGTACTGACCCGGTTGGCGCATTTCAAGAGACCCAGTACTTC. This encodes CASSTDPVGAFQETQYF.

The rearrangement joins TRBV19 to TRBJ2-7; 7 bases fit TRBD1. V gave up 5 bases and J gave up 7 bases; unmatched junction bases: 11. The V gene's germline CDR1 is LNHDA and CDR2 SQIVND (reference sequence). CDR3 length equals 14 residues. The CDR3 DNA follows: TGTGCCAGTAGTCCTCGGACAGGTTTGTGGGAGCAGTACTTC. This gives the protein CASSPRTGLWEQYF.

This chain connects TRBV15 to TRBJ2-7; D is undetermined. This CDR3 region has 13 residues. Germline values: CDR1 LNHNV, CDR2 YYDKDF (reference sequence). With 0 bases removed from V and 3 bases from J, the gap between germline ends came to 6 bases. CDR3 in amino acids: CATSRDPRYEQYF. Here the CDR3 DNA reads TGTGCCACCAGCAGAGATCCCCGCTACGAGCAGTACTTC. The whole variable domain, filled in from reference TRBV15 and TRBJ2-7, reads DAMVIQNPRYQVTQFGKPVTLSCSQTLNHNVMYWYQQKSSQAPKLLFHYYDKDFNNEADTPDNFQSRRPNTSFCFLDIRSPGLGDTAMYLCATSRDPRYEQYFGPGTRLTVT.

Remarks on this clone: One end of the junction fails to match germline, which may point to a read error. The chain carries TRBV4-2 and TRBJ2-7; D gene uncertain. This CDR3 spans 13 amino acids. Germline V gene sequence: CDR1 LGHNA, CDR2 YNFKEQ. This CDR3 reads CASSQVRFAEQYF. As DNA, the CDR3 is TGTGCCAGCAGTCAAGTACGGTTCGCCGAGCAGTACTTC.

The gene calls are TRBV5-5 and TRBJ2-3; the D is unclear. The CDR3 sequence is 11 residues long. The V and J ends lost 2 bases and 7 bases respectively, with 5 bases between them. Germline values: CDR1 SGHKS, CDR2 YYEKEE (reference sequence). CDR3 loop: CASSFGNTQYF. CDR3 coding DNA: TGTGCCAGCAGCTTTGGGAATACGCAGTATTTT.

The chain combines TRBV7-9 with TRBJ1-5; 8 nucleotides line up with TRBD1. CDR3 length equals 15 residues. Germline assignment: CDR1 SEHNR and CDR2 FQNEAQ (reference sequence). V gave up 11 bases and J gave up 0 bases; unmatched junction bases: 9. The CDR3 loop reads CAVGQGLNSNQPQHF. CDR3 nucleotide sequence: TGTGCCGTAGGACAGGGCCTCAATAGCAATCAGCCCCAGCATTTT.

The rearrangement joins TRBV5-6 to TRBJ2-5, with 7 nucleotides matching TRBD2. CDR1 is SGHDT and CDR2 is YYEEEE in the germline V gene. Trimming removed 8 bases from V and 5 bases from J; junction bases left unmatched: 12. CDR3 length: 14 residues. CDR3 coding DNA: TGTGCCAGTGCCAAGGGCGGGAGTCAGGAGACCCAGTACTTC. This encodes CASAKGGSQETQYF. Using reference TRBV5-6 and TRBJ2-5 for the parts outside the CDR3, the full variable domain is DAGVTQSPTHLIKTRGQQVTLRCSPKSGHDTVSWYQQALGQGPQFIFQYYEEEERQRGNFPDRFSGHQFPNYSSELNVNALLLGDSALYLCASAKGGSQETQYFGPGTRLLVL.